This passage covers 9 T cell receptor beta chains from one sample sequenced in a study of Graves' ophthalmopathy and Graves' hyperthyroidism. RNA served as the template for amplifying TCR beta CDR3 regions. RT-PCR was first run with HTBI primers, then multiplex PCR in a second round. One entry per CDR3 protein results from TCRdb running MiXCR on the multiplex PCR reads. The table has 450,000 to 600,000 distinct CDR3 sequences, 35% to 45% seen once. Sequencing was done on a sample of peripheral blood or thyroid tissue (not recorded which). The source is an adult man with Graves' hyperthyroidism.

The rearrangement uses TRBV29-1 and TRBJ1-5; possibly TRBD1 for D (5 bases). The CDR3 runs 13 residues. V was cut by 8 bases and J by 6 bases, with 17 bases left in between. CDR1 is SQVTM, CDR2 ANQGSEA, per germline. The CDR3 loop reads CSLVPQGGQPQHF. DNA of the CDR3: TGCAGCTTGGTTCCCCAGGGAGGTCAGCCCCAGCATTTT.

The chain has TRBV6-1 and TRBJ2-7; TRBD2 might be the D (5 bases). This CDR3 is 15 amino acids long. Germline V gene lookup returns CDR1 MNHNS and CDR2 SASEGT. Trimming removed 3 bases at V and 3 bases at J, with 15 bases between. The CDR3 bases are TGTGCCAGCAGTGACCAGAGCGGCTGGGACTACGAGCAGTACTTC. Amino acid sequence: CASSDQSGWDYEQYF.

This clonotype came up many times. The chain combines TRBV19 with TRBJ1-1; weak D call: TRBD1 (5 bases). The V and J ends lost 6 bases and 3 bases respectively, with 14 bases between them. The germline V gene encodes CDR1 LNHDA and CDR2 SQIVND (reference sequence). The CDR3 sequence is 14 residues long. The CDR3 sequence: CASSADQGHTEAFF. CDR3 nucleotides: TGTGCCAGTAGCGCCGATCAGGGACACACTGAAGCTTTCTTT.

This clonotype was observed many times. The gene calls are TRBV10-3 and TRBJ1-1; D is unclear. The CDR3 is 14 amino acids. V was shortened by 0 bases and J by 1 base, with 6 bases between the two germline ends. The germline gives CDR1 ENHRY, CDR2 SYGVKD. CDR3 nucleotide sequence: TGTGCCATCAGTGAGTCGAGCGGGAACACTGAAGCTTTCTTT. It encodes CAISESSGNTEAFF.

The V and J genes are TRBV7-3 and TRBJ1-1, with a tentative D call TRBD1 (6 bases). Trimming pared 2 bases from V and 6 bases from J, leaving 13 bases between. Looked up from germline, CDR1 is SGHTA and CDR2 is FQGTGA. The CDR3 length is 14 residues. The CDR3 here is CASSLHRDKAEAFF. The CDR3, as DNA: TGTGCCAGCAGCTTACATAGGGACAAGGCTGAAGCTTTCTTT.

As for this clonotype: A much more abundant neighbour one base away suggests this may be a read error. The rearrangement uses TRBV7-9 and TRBJ2-5; D is possibly TRBD1 (7 bases). The CDR3 extends over 14 amino acids. The V end was cut by 10 bases, the J end by 3 bases, with 18 bases between. The germline gives CDR1 SEHNR, CDR2 FQNEAQ (reference sequence). The CDR3 reads CANRRGTAEETQYF. The CDR3 bases are TGTGCCAACAGACGCGGGACAGCAGAAGAGACCCAGTACTTC.

The sample holds many counts of this clonotype. This sequence joins TRBV6-1 and TRBJ2-5; 8 nucleotides agree with TRBD1. Germline V CDR1 and CDR2: MNHNS, SASEGT. V lost 0 bases and J lost 3; bases outside the gene matches: 3. There are 15 residues in the CDR3. In DNA form, the CDR3 reads TGTGCCAGCAGTGAAGCCCCGGGACAGGAAGAGACCCAGTACTTC. This sequence encodes CASSEAPGQEETQYF.

This clonotype was picked up many times. This chain uses TRBV2 with TRBJ2-3; a weak D match, TRBD1 (6 bases). CDR1 is SNHLY and CDR2 is FYNNEI in the germline V gene. Trimming took off 7 bases at V and 4 bases at J, with 18 bases between the two ends. The CDR3 runs 15 residues. In DNA form, the CDR3 reads TGTGCCAGCAAGGGGGTTCGAGGAGGCGCAGATACGCAGTATTTT. It yields the protein CASKGVRGGADTQYF. The entire variable domain, with the rest obtained from reference TRBV2 and TRBJ2-3, is as follows: EPEVTQTPSHQVTQMGQEVILRCVPISNHLYFYWYRQILGQKVEFLVSFYNNEISEKSEIFDDQFSVERPDGSNFTLKIRSTKLEDSAMYFCASKGVRGGADTQYFGPGTRLTVL.

V is TRBV5-4 and J is TRBJ2-2, with D perhaps matching TRBD1 (5 bases). This CDR3 comprises 15 residues. Looked up from germline, CDR1 is SGHNT and CDR2 is YYREEE (reference sequence). The ends were cut back, 5 bases at V and 0 bases at J, with 11 bases in the middle. The chain's CDR3 is CASRLVGANTGELFF. The CDR3 bases are TGTGCCAGCAGGCTAGTAGGGGCGAACACCGGGGAGCTGTTTTTT.